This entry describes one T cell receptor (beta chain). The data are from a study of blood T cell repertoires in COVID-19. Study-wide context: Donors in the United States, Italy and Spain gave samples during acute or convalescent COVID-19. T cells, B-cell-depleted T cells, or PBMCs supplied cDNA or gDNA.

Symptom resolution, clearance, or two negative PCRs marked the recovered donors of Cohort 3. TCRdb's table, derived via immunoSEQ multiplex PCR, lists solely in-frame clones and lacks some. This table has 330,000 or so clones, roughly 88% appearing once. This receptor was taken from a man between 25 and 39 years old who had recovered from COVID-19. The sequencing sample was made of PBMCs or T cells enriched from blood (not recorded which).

The CDR3 sequence is CASKIGRADNEKLFF. The CDR3 nucleotides are TGTGCCAGTAAGATCGGCAGGGCGGATAATGAAAAACTGTTTTTT. The V gene is TRBV19, the J gene TRBJ1-4; D is possibly TRBD1 (5 bases). V was clipped by 7 bases and J by 4 bases, with 16 bases between them. Germline V gene sequence: CDR1 LNHDA, CDR2 SQIVND (reference sequence). This CDR3 contains 15 residues.